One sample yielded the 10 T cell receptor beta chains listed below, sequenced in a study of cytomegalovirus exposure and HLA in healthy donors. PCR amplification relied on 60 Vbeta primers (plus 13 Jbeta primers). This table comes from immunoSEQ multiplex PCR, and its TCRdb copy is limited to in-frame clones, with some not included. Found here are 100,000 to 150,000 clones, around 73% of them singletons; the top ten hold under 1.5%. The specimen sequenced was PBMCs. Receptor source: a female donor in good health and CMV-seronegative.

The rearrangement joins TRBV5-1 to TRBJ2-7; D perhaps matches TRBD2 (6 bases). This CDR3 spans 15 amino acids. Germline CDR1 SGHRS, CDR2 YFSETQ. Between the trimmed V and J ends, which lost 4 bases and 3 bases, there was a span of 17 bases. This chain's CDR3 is CASSAGSPNSYEQYF. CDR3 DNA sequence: TGCGCCAGCAGCGCGGGGTCCCCCAACAGCTACGAGCAGTACTTC.

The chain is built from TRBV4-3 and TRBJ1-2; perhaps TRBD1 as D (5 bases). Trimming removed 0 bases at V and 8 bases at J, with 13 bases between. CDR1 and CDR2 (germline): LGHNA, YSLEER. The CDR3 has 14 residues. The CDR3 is CASSQDFGTSGYTF. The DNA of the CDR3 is TGCGCCAGCAGCCAAGATTTTGGGACTTCGGGCTACACCTTC.

The CDR3 DNA is TGTGCCAGCAGCACGGGACAGGGGGCAGGTGAGCAGTTCTTC. Translated, it gives CASSTGQGAGEQFF. V and J are TRBV5-8 and TRBJ2-1, with 12 bases aligning to TRBD1. Losses at the gene ends were 4 bases for V and 9 bases for J; bases not matched to a gene: 5. CDR3 size: 14 residues. The germline V gene has CDR1 SGHTS and CDR2 YDEGEE.

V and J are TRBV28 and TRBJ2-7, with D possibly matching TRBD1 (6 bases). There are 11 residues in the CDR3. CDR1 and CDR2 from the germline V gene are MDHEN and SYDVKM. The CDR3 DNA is TGTGCCAGCAGTTCCGGGACATACCCAGTTGTC. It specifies CASSSGTYPVV.

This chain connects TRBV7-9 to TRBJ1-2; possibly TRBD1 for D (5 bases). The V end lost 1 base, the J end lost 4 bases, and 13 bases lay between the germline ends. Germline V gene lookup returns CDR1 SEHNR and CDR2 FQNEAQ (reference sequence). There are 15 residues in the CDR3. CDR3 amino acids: CASSLEARAPYGYTF. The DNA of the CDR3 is TGTGCCAGCAGCTTAGAAGCCAGGGCTCCCTATGGCTACACCTTC.

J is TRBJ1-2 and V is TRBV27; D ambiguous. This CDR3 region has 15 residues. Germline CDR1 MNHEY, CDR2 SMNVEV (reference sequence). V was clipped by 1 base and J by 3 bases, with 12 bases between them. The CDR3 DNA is TGTGCCAGCAGTTTATATGAGGCAGACTACTATGGCTACACCTTC. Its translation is CASSLYEADYYGYTF.

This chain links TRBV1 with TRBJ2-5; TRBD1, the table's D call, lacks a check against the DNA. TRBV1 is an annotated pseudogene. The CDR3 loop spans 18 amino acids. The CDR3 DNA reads TGCACCAGCAGCCAAGAGGGGGCCGGAAGCGGTCCTCAAGAGACCCAGTACTTC. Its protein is CTSSQEGAGSGPQETQYF.

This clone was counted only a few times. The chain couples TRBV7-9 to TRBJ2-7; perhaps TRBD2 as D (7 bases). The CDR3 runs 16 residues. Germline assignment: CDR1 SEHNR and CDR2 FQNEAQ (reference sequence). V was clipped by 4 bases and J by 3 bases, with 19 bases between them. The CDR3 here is CASSYPRGGKVYEQYF. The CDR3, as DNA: TGTGCCAGCAGCTACCCCAGGGGAGGGAAGGTCTACGAGCAGTACTTC.

CDR3 bases: TGTGCCAGCAGCTTCGAAGGACTAGCGGGCTTCACAGATACGCAGTATTTT. Amino acids: CASSFEGLAGFTDTQYF. This sequence joins TRBV27 and TRBJ2-3, with 11 bases fitting TRBD2. With 6 bases clipped from V and 2 bases from J, the junction kept 10 bases outside the gene matches. CDR1 MNHEY and CDR2 SMNVEV come from the germline V gene (reference sequence). This CDR3 contains 17 residues.

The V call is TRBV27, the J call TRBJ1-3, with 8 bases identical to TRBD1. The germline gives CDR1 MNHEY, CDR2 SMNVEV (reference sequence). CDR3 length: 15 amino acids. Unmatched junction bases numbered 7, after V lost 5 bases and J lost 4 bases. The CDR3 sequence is CASSPDREKGNTIYF. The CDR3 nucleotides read TGTGCCAGCAGTCCGGACAGGGAAAAAGGAAACACCATATATTTT.